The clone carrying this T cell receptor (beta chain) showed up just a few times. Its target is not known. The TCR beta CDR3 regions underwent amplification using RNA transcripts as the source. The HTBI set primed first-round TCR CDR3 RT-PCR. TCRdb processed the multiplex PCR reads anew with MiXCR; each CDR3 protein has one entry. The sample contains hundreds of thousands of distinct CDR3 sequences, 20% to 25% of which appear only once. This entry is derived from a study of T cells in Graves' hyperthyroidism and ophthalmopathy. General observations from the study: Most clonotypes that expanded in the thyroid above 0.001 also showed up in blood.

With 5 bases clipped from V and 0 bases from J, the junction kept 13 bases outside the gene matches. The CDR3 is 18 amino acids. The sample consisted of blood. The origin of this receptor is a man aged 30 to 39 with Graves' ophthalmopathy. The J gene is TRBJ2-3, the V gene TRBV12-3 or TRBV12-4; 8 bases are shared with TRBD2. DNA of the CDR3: TGTGCCAGCAGTCCCAGCGGGAGTTGGGGGGCTAGCACAGATACGCAGTATTTT. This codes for CASSPSGSWGASTDTQYF.